These 12 T cell receptor beta chains originate from one sample sequenced in a study of spatial heterogeneity in lung cancer. As to time point: sample taken at primary tumor resection. A single record per CDR3 protein comes from TCRdb applying MiXCR to the 5' RACE reads. The sample contains 35,000 to 45,000 distinct CDR3 sequences, less than 9% of which appear only once. Sequenced here: PBMCs, sampled at surgery. The receptors shown here come from a female donor with early-stage non-small cell lung cancer.

This clonotype has at least ten counts. The chain carries TRBV20-1 and TRBJ2-1; 11 bases are shared with TRBD2. Trimming at V came to 2 bases and at J to 9 bases, leaving 6 bases not matched to a gene. The CDR3 contains 14 residues. From germline, CDR1 is DFQATT and CDR2 SNEGSKA (reference sequence). Here the CDR3 DNA reads TGCAGTGCTAGAAGGCCTAGCGGGGGGAGTGAGCAGTTCTTC. It specifies CSARRPSGGSEQFF.

The sample holds many counts of this clonotype. This chain uses TRBV5-6 with TRBJ1-6; D remains ambiguous. Deletions cut 0 bases from V and 7 bases from J, with 11 bases between. Per the germline V gene, CDR1 is SGHDT and CDR2 is YYEEEE. The CDR3 totals 15 residues. CDR3 in DNA: TGTGCCAGCAGCTTGGGGACGGAACAGAATTCACCCCTCCACTTT. Translation: CASSLGTEQNSPLHF.

This clonotype was detected once. This chain links TRBV6-1 with TRBJ2-7, with TRBD1 as a possible D gene (5 bases). V dropped 2 bases and J dropped 2 bases, with 7 bases sitting between them. Germline assignment: CDR1 MNHNS and CDR2 SASEGT. This CDR3 has 13 residues. In DNA form, the CDR3 reads TGTGCCAGCAGTGAAAGGGGTCCCTACGAGCAGTACTTC. Its translation: CASSERGPYEQYF.

This clonotype was seen only a few times. This rearrangement joins TRBV20-1 to TRBJ2-3; 11 bases agree with TRBD2. The length of the CDR3 is 15 residues. J lost 3 bases, V lost 1 base, and 3 bases had no gene match. Germline V lookup: CDR1 DFQATT, CDR2 SNEGSKA (reference sequence). The CDR3 loop is CSARALAGATDTQYF. CDR3 nucleotide sequence: TGCAGTGCTAGAGCACTAGCGGGAGCTACAGATACGCAGTATTTT.

This clonotype showed up many times. A junction end diverges from the germline sequence, so it may reflect a read error. The chain recombines TRBV15 with TRBJ1-1, with unresolved D. CDR1 and CDR2 (germline): LNHNV, YYDKDF (reference sequence). This CDR3 is 14 amino acids long. The CDR3 DNA sequence: TGTGCCACCAGCAGTGTACGGTGGGTAAACGACCTTCTATTT. It specifies CATSSVRWVNDLLF. The full variable domain, completed using reference TRBV15 and TRBJ1-1, is DAMVIQNPRYQVTQFGKPVTLSCSQTLNHNVMYWYQQKSSQAPKLLFHYYDKDFNNEADTPDNFQSRRPNTSFCFLDIRSPGLGDTAMYLCATSSVRWVNDLLFGQGTRLTVV.

This clonotype was found many times. The rearrangement links TRBV29-1 to TRBJ2-3; TRBD2 is a possible D gene (5 bases). The CDR3 runs 12 residues. Trimming shortened V by 7 bases and J by 1 base, and 9 bases separated the two germline ends. CDR1 is SQVTM, CDR2 ANQGSEA, per germline. This chain's CDR3 is CSGTRGTDTQYF. In DNA form, the CDR3 reads TGCAGCGGAACTAGAGGCACAGATACGCAGTATTTT.

This clonotype was seen ten or more times. The V call is TRBV7-6, the J call TRBJ2-1; 9 bases are shared with TRBD2. Trimming cost V 2 bases and J 7 bases; bases outside gene matches: 9. CDR3 length: 16 amino acids. Germline V gives CDR1 SGHVS, CDR2 FNYEAQ. The CDR3 coding sequence is TGTGCCAGCAGCTTACCGAGCGGGAGGATTGTAAATGAGCAGTTCTTC. This gives the protein CASSLPSGRIVNEQFF.

The CDR3 loop reads CATLDWGGTGELFF. CDR3 bases: TGTGCCACCTTGGACTGGGGCGGAACCGGGGAGCTGTTTTTT. This chain links TRBV6-2 or TRBV6-3 with TRBJ2-2; D tentatively reads TRBD1 or TRBD2 (5 bases each). V was cut by 10 bases and J by 5 bases, with 17 bases left in between. This CDR3 comprises 14 residues. Germline assignment: CDR1 MNHEY and CDR2 SVGEGT.

The rearrangement links TRBV6-6 to TRBJ2-1; possibly TRBD2 for D (5 bases). The CDR3 contains 17 residues. Germline lookup yields CDR1 MNHNY and CDR2 SVGAGI (reference sequence). The V and J ends lost 0 bases and 2 bases respectively, with 14 bases between them. The CDR3 sequence is CASSYSDGLPPYNEQFF. CDR3 nucleotide sequence: TGTGCCAGCAGTTACTCGGACGGACTCCCCCCCTACAATGAGCAGTTCTTC.

This clonotype has at least ten counts. As DNA, the CDR3 is TGCAGTGCGACTCCCGGGACTAGCGACACAGATACGCAGTATTTT. Translation gives CSATPGTSDTDTQYF. V and J are TRBV20-1 and TRBJ2-3; 10 nucleotides align to TRBD2. Germline V gene data show CDR1 as DFQATT and CDR2 as SNEGSKA (reference sequence). This CDR3 region has 15 residues. V lost 6 bases, J lost 2 bases, and 8 bases stayed unmatched.

This clonotype was seen at least ten times. The rearrangement uses TRBV7-9 and TRBJ1-2; maybe TRBD1 (6 bases). This CDR3 has 14 residues. Germline V gene lookup returns CDR1 SEHNR and CDR2 FQNEAQ (reference sequence). V was trimmed by 5 bases and J by 5 bases, leaving 15 bases between them. In DNA, the CDR3 is TGTGCCAGCAGCCAACCACAGGGATTATATGGCTACACCTTC. This encodes CASSQPQGLYGYTF.

At least ten counts were recorded for this clonotype. The chain combines TRBV5-4 with TRBJ2-2; D is uncertain. Trimming took 10 bases from V and 9 from J, leaving 7 bases between them. Germline V gene lookup returns CDR1 SGHNT and CDR2 YYREEE (reference sequence). This CDR3 spans 9 amino acids. Here the CDR3 reads CARPRELFF. The CDR3 DNA reads as TGTGCCCGCCCGAGGGAGCTGTTTTTT.